These T cell receptor beta chains were read from a single sample in a study of T cell responses to AZD1222 COVID-19 vaccine. The repertoire was sequenced with immunoSEQ multiplex PCR; TCRdb's copy has only in-frame clones and lacks some. Of more than 85,000 clones in the sample, about 87% are singletons; the top ten hold more than 14%. The sequences come from peripheral blood, collected 28 days after the second AZD1222 dose. These receptors were taken from an adult who received the AZD1222 COVID-19 vaccine. CDR3s leave out the opening cysteine and the closing phenylalanine or tryptophan. A D gene is named only where the DNA matches it firmly. Clone size appears in some rows only: once, few, many, or a class for an expanded clone.

v_call clone_size d_call cdr3_aa
TRBV19 once TRBD1 ASSSDRVGQPQH
TRBV6-5 - - ASSYSPRTSGGYT
TRBV11-3 - - ASSLNILDGYT
TRBV27 - - ASSFGNTEAF
TRBV19 - - ASRLAGGENTEAF
TRBV29-1 - TRBD2 SVGGGVSYEQY
TRBV27 - TRBD1 ASSLDGTEYGYT
TRBV5-1 - TRBD1 ASSSMTGGVTEAF
TRBV25-1 - TRBD1 ASTEDRTGGEKLF
TRBV27 - TRBD1 ASSTGGLVAF
TRBV6-4 medium-sized - ASSDGGSSTDTQY
TRBV29-1 - - SVDGATPTEAF
TRBV7-8 - - ASSHEWETQY
TRBV28 - - ASIPLGEGRPQH
TRBV9 - - ASSVGSGNSYNEQF
TRBV18 - TRBD1 ASSPATGDYGYT
TRBV28 - - ASSLVNQPQH
TRBV4-1 - - ASSRSDRRGNTIY
TRBV28 - - ASSLGSYGYT
TRBV3-1/TRBV3-2 - - ASSQDRSSGWYGYT
TRBV9 - - ASSVAKSTEAF
TRBV3-1/TRBV3-2 - TRBD1 ASSREGGQESGYT
TRBV27 once - ASSLGTVLRNTEAF
TRBV19 - TRBD1 ASSMNRGRLYSNQPQH
TRBV5-1 - - ASSLDYNYEQY
TRBV28 - TRBD1 ASSVRGQGAMTQY
TRBV19 - - ASTTEGGANTGELF
TRBV25-1 - TRBD2 ASSEPGTSGNSYEQY
TRBV9 - - ASSRGTYGYT
TRBV6-5 - - ASTARSSSGNTIY
TRBV6-5 - - ASSYSGYSSTDTQY
TRBV7-6 - - ASSQVGTQY
TRBV12-3/TRBV12-4 - - ASTPTSGAF
TRBV2 - - ASSDPFGPQH
TRBV28 - TRBD1 ASSPPGGNEKLF
TRBV7-3 - - ASSPGQYNEQF
TRBV29-1 - TRBD1 SVGQAKRDTQY
TRBV11-3 - - ASSFTGSGANVLT
TRBV6-5 - - ASSYQGGGGTGELF
TRBV27 - TRBD1 ASSLKGQGAFYEQY
TRBV2 - - ASSEDGGLQPQH
TRBV10-3 once TRBD1 AISESRGTGELF
TRBV13 - - ASSLRGQPQH
TRBV11-3 once TRBD2 ASSGGLAGGTAQY
TRBV5-1 - - ASSLQEGGGYT
TRBV7-9 - TRBD1 ASIPRKDRGNYGYT
TRBV19 - - ASSTGKFSYEQY
TRBV3-1/TRBV3-2 - - ASSQAPGGYT
TRBV4-1 - - ASSPRSGGSYNEQF
TRBV6-5 - TRBD1 ASRGDRKNSPLH
TRBV2 - - ASRPGFPTTDTQY
TRBV28 once TRBD2 ASRGGGNSYNEQF
TRBV3-1/TRBV3-2 - TRBD2 ASSPTSGSYEQY
TRBV10-3 - - AISEGWGGSPLH
TRBV27 - - ASRRLGTTNTEAF
TRBV4-1 - TRBD1 ASSHKPDRAGNTIY
TRBV5-1 few - ASSFRSNQPQH
TRBV11-2 - - ASSPIMLGSYEQY